These 5 T cell receptor beta chains were sequenced from one sample in a study of OX40 agonist ivuxolimab in advanced cancers. Repertoires were generated with immunoSEQ multiplex PCR, while TCRdb's copy carries only in-frame clones and drops some. The table has 40,000 to 60,000 clones, about 86% seen once. Sequenced here: CD4+ or CD8+ T cells sorted from blood, sampled in a trial of the OX40 agonist ivuxolimab. These receptors originate from an adult with an advanced solid tumor such as melanoma, head and neck, liver or kidney cancer.

This clone has only a few counts. CDR3 sequence (DNA): TGTGCCAGCAGCGTATTTGAAGATACGCAGTATTTT. Encoded protein: CASSVFEDTQYF. The chain combines TRBV9 with TRBJ2-3; no clear D. The CDR3 loop spans 12 amino acids. Between the trimmed V and J ends, which lost 1 base and 5 bases, there was a span of 5 bases. CDR1 and CDR2 from the germline V gene are SGDLS and YYNGEE. The complete variable domain, with remaining parts taken from reference TRBV9 and TRBJ2-3, reads DSGVTQTPKHLITATGQRVTLRCSPRSGDLSVYWYQQSLDQGLQFLIQYYNGEERAKGNILERFSAQQFPDLHSELNLSSLELGDSALYFCASSVFEDTQYFGPGTRLTVL.

The chain combines TRBV4-1 with TRBJ1-1, with a tentative D call TRBD1 (5 bases). CDR3 length: 13 residues. Germline CDR1 is MGHRA and CDR2 is YSYEKL. V lost 3 bases, J lost 4 bases, and 9 bases lay in between. The CDR3 reads CASSQAQGTEAFF. As DNA, the CDR3 is TGCGCCAGCAGCCAGGCCCAGGGCACTGAAGCTTTCTTT.

V usage is TRBV9 and J usage is TRBJ1-2; unclear D gene. V was clipped by 4 bases and J by 3 bases, with 10 bases between them. Germline lookup yields CDR1 SGDLS and CDR2 YYNGEE. CDR3 size: 13 residues. The DNA of the CDR3 is TGTGCCAGCAGCTCCCGGGGAGACTATGGCTACACCTTC. Encoded protein: CASSSRGDYGYTF.

The V gene is TRBV5-5, the J gene TRBJ1-2, with no clear D. The V gene's germline CDR1 is SGHKS and CDR2 YYEKEE (reference sequence). Trimming removed 2 bases from V and 5 bases from J, with 7 bases in between. The CDR3 runs 12 residues. The CDR3 spells CASSFVGYGYTF. For the CDR3, the DNA is TGTGCCAGCAGCTTTGTGGGTTATGGCTACACCTTC. The complete variable domain, with remaining parts taken from reference TRBV5-5 and TRBJ1-2, reads DAGVTQSPTHLIKTRGQQVTLRCSPISGHKSVSWYQQVLGQGPQFIFQYYEKEERGRGNFPDRFSARQFPNYSSELNVNALLLGDSALYLCASSFVGYGYTFGSGTRLTVV.

The chain carries TRBV9 and TRBJ1-1; 7 bases fit TRBD1. Germline V gives CDR1 SGDLS, CDR2 YYNGEE. The V segment lost 0 bases and the J segment 5 bases; nucleotides outside the gene matches: 4. The CDR3 loop spans 14 amino acids. The CDR3: CASSVDQGGTEAFF. The CDR3 DNA is TGTGCCAGCAGCGTAGATCAGGGGGGGACTGAAGCTTTCTTT.